Detailed here is one T cell receptor (beta chain). Its specificity is unknown. This sample was taken from a study of cytomegalovirus exposure and HLA in healthy donors. Study-wide results and caveats: Researchers reported from a later analysis that most CMV-associated TCR beta chains appeared HLA-restricted. V- and J-gene trimming in TCR beta was tied to a missense DCLRE1C variant by an analysis performed later. With high specificity and sensitivity, the classifier reportedly diagnosed cytomegalovirus status. The study found most TCR sequences rare, yet found some public TCRs in many donors.

Researchers ran the PCR with 60 Vbeta and 13 Jbeta primers. Clones were sequenced by immunoSEQ multiplex PCR, and TCRdb holds only the in-frame ones, with some missing. The repertoire holds roughly 120,000 clones, with about 75% as singletons. J was trimmed by 4 bases and V by 4 bases; bases with no gene match: 0. This CDR3 is 11 amino acids long. CDR1 is SQVTM and CDR2 is ANQGSEA in the germline V gene. Sequences were obtained from PBMCs. The TCR sequence derives from a man between 60 and 70 years old in good health and CMV-seropositive. The chain employs TRBV29-1 and TRBJ2-5; 7 nucleotides align to TRBD2. The CDR3 spells CSVGEGETQYF. In nucleotides, the CDR3 is TGCAGCGTTGGGGAGGGAGAGACCCAGTACTTC. Together with reference TRBV29-1 and TRBJ2-5, the CDR3 gives the full variable domain: SAVISQKPSRDICQRGTSLTIQCQVDSQVTMMFWYRQQPGQSLTLIATANQGSEATYESGFVIDKFPISRPNLTFSTLTVSNMSPEDSSIYLCSVGEGETQYFGPGTRLLVL.